This T cell receptor (beta chain) derives from a study of T cells in Graves' hyperthyroidism and ophthalmopathy. Study-wide findings and caveats: Most thyroid-expanded clonotypes above 0.001 were also found in blood. Ophthalmopathy was model-predicted a median 6.5 months pre-onset.

Using RNA transcripts as the source, TCR beta CDR3 regions were amplified. First-round RT-PCR targeting the TCR CDR3 was performed with the HTBI primer set. TCRdb re-analysed the multiplex PCR reads in MiXCR, keeping a single row per CDR3 protein. In the table there are approximately 700,000 distinct CDR3 sequences, about 45% of which are singletons. Trimming left V 1 base short and J 6 bases short, with 12 bases between. This CDR3 has 13 amino acids. Germline assignment: CDR1 DFQATT and CDR2 SNEGSKA (reference sequence). Exclusion of a patient resulted from uncontrolled infection, other autoimmune disease, pregnancy or lactation. As concerns this clonotype: Its antigen is undetermined.

The sequence came from an adult man with Graves' disease, either hyperthyroidism or ophthalmopathy (not recorded which). The chain has TRBV20-1 and TRBJ1-2; D perhaps matches TRBD1 (6 bases). The sample taken for sequencing was peripheral blood or thyroid tissue (not recorded which). Here the CDR3 DNA reads TGCAGTGCTAGAGGGGGGCCCTGGGATGGCTACACCTTC. It is translated as CSARGGPWDGYTF.